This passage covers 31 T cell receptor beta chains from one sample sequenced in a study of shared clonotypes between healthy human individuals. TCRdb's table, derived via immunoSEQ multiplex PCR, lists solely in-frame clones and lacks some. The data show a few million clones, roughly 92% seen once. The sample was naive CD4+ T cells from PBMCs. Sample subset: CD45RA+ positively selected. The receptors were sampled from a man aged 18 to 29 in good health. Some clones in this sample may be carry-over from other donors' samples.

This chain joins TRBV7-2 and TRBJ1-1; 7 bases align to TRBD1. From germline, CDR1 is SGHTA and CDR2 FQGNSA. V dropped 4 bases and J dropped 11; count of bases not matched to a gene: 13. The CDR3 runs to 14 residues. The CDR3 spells CASSSQTNRGMAFF. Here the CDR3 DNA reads TGTGCCAGCAGCTCACAAACCAACAGGGGCATGGCTTTCTTT.

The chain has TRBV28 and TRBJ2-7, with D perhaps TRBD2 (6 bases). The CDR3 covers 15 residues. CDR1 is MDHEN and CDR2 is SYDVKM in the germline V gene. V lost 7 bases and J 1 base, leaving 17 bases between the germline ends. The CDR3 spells CASTTVPAGSYEQYF. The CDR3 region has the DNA TGTGCCAGCACCACGGTCCCAGCGGGTTCCTACGAGCAGTACTTC.

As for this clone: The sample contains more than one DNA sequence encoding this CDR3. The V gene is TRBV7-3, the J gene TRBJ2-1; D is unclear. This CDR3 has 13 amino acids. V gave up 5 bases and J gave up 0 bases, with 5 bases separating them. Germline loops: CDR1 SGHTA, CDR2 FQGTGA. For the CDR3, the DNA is TGTGCCAGCAGCCTCAGCTCCTACAATGAGCAGTTCTTC. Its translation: CASSLSSYNEQFF.

Here the CDR3 DNA reads TGTGCCAGCAGCTTAGCCCCGCGGGAGGGAAGTGGCAATGAGCAGTTCTTC. Translated, it gives CASSLAPREGSGNEQFF. The V gene is TRBV7-9, the J gene TRBJ2-1; 9 bases agree with TRBD2. The CDR3 has 17 residues. J was trimmed by 6 bases and V by 0 bases; bases with no gene match: 9. Germline CDR1 and CDR2: SEHNR and FQNEAQ (reference sequence). The variable domain in full, completed from reference TRBV7-9 and TRBJ2-1, reads DTGVSQNPRHKITKRGQNVTFRCDPISEHNRLYWYRQTLGQGPEFLTYFQNEAQLEKSRLLSDRFSAERPKGSFSTLEIQRTEQGDSAMYLCASSLAPREGSGNEQFFGPGTRLTVL.

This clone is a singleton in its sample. The CDR3 coding sequence is TGTGCCAGCAGTGCCGACAGGGAAAACTATGGCTACACCTTC. It codes for CASSADRENYGYTF. This sequence joins TRBV2 and TRBJ1-2; TRBD1 matches 7 bases. The length of the CDR3 is 14 residues. After removal of 4 bases from V and 2 bases from J, the junction contained 4 bases not matched to a gene. Looked up from germline, CDR1 is SNHLY and CDR2 is FYNNEI.

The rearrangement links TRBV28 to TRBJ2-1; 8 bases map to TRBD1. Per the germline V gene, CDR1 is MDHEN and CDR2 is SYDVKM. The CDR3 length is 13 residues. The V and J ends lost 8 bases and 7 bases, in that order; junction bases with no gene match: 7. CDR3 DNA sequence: TGTGCCAGCTCAGACAGGGGTGATAATGAGCAGTTCTTC. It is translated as CASSDRGDNEQFF.

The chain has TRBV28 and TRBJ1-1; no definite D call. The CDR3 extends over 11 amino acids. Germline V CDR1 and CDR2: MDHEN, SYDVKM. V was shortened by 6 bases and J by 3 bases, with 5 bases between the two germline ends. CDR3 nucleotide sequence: TGTGCCAGCAGCCGGGACACTGAAGCTTTCTTT. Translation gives CASSRDTEAFF.

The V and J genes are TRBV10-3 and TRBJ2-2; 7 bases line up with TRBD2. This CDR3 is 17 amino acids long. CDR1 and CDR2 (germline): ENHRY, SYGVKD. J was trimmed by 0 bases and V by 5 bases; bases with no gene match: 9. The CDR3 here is CAISLTSPGTNTGELFF. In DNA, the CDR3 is TGTGCCATCAGTTTGACTAGCCCAGGGACGAACACCGGGGAGCTGTTTTTT.

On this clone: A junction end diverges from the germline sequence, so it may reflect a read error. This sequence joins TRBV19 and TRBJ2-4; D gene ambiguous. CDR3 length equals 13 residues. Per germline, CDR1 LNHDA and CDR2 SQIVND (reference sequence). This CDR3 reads CASSVETPGIQYF. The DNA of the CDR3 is TGTGCCAGTAGTGTAGAAACACCAGGCATTCAGTACTTC.

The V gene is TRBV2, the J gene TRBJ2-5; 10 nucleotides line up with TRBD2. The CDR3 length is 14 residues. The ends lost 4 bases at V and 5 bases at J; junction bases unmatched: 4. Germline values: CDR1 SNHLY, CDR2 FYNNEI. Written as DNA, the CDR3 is TGTGCCAGCAGTGTGCCAGCGGGGGGGGAGACCCAGTACTTC. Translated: CASSVPAGGETQYF.

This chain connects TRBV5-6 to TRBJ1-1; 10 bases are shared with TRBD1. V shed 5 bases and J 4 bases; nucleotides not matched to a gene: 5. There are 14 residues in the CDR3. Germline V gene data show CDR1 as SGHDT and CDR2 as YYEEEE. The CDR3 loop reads CASSTRTGGTEAFF. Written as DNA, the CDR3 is TGTGCCAGCAGTACTAGGACAGGGGGCACTGAAGCTTTCTTT.

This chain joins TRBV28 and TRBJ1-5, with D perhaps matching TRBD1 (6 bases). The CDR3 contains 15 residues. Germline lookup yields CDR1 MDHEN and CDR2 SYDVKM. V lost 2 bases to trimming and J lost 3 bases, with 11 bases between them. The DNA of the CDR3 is TGTGCCAGCAGTTTAGCGACAGGATTCAATCAGCCCCAGCATTTT. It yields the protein CASSLATGFNQPQHF. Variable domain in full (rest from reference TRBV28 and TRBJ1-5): DVKVTQSSRYLVKRTGEKVFLECVQDMDHENMFWYRQDPGLGLRLIYFSYDVKMKEKGDIPEGYSVSREKKERFSLILESASTNQTSMYLCASSLATGFNQPQHFGDGTRLSIL.

CDR3 sequence reads: CASSPLTAANTGELFF. DNA of the CDR3: TGTGCCAGCTCACCTCTGACGGCAGCCAACACCGGGGAGCTGTTTTTT. The V and J genes are TRBV18 and TRBJ2-2; D gene unclear. The V end lost 3 bases, the J end lost 2 bases, and 13 bases lay between the germline ends. This CDR3 is 16 amino acids long. CDR1 KGHSH and CDR2 LQKENI come from the germline V gene.

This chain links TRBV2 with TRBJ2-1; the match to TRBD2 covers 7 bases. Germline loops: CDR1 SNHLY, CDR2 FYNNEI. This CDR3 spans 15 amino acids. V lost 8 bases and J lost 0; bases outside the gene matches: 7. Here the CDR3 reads CASREDPSSYNEQFF. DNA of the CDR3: TGTGCCAGCCGGGAGGACCCAAGCTCCTACAATGAGCAGTTCTTC.

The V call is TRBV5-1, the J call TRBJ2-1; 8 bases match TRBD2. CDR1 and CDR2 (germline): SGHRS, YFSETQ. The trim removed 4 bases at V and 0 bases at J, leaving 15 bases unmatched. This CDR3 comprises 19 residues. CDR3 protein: CASSRRWSISGNSYNEQFF. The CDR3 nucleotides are TGCGCCAGCAGCCGCCGATGGAGTATTAGCGGGAACTCCTACAATGAGCAGTTCTTC.

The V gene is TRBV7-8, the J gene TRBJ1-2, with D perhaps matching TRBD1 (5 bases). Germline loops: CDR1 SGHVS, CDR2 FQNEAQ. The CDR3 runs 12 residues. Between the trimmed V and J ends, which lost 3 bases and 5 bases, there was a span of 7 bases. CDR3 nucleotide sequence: TGTGCCAGCAGCTTCGGGACTTATGGCTACACCTTC. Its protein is CASSFGTYGYTF.

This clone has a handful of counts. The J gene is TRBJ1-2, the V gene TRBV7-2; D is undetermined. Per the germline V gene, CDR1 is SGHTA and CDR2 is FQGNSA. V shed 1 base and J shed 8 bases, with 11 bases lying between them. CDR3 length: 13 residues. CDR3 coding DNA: TGTGCCAGCAGCTTAGTGTACTCTCGGGGCTACACCTTC. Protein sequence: CASSLVYSRGYTF. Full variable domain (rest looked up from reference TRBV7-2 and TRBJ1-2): GAGVSQSPSNKVTEKGKDVELRCDPISGHTALYWYRQSLGQGLEFLIYFQGNSAPDKSGLPSDRFSAERTGGSVSTLTIQRTQQEDSAVYLCASSLVYSRGYTFGSGTRLTVV.

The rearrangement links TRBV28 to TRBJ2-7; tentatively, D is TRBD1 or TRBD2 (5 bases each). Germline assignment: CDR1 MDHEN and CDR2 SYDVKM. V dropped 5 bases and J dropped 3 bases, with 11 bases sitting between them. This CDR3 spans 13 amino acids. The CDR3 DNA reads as TGTGCCAGCAGTCCGGGACGGATCTACGAGCAGTACTTC. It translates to CASSPGRIYEQYF.

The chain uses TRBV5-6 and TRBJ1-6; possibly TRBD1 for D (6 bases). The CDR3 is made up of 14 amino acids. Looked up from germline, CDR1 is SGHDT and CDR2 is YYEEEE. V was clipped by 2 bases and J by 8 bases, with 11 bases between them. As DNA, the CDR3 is TGTGCCAGCAGCTTAACAGGGTTCGATTCACCCCTCCACTTT. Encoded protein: CASSLTGFDSPLHF. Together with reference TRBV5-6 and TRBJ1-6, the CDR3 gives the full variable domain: DAGVTQSPTHLIKTRGQQVTLRCSPKSGHDTVSWYQQALGQGPQFIFQYYEEEERQRGNFPDRFSGHQFPNYSSELNVNALLLGDSALYLCASSLTGFDSPLHFGNGTRLTVT.

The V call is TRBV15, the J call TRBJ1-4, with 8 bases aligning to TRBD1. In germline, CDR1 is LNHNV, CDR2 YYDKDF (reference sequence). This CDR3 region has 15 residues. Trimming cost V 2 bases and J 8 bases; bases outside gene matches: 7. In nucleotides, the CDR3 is TGTGCCACCAGCAGAAACCGGGACAGGATCGAAAAACTGTTTTTT. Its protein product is CATSRNRDRIEKLFF.

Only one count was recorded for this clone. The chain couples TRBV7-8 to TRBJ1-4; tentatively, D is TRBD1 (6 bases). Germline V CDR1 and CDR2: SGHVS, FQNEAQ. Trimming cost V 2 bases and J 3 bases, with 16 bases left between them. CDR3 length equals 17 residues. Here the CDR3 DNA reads TGTGCCAGCAGCTTAAGGGGCAGGGGAATGGCTAATGAAAAACTGTTTTTT. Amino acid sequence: CASSLRGRGMANEKLFF. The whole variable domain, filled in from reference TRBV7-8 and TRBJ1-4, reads GAGVSQSPRYKVAKRGQDVALRCDPISGHVSLFWYQQALGQGPEFLTYFQNEAQLDKSGLPSDRFFAERPEGSVSTLKIQRTQQEDSAVYLCASSLRGRGMANEKLFFGSGTQLSVL.

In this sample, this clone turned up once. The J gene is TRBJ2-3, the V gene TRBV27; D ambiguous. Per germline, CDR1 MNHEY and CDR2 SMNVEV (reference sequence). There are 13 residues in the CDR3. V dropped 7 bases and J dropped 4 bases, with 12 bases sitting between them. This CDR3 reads CASTLLSSDTQYF. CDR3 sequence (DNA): TGTGCCAGCACCCTCCTGTCATCAGATACGCAGTATTTT.

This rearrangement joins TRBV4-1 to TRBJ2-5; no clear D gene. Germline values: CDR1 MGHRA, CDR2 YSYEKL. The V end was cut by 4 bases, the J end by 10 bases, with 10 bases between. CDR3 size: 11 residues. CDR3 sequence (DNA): TGCGCCAGCAGCCGTGACCTCCACCAGTACTTC. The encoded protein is CASSRDLHQYF.

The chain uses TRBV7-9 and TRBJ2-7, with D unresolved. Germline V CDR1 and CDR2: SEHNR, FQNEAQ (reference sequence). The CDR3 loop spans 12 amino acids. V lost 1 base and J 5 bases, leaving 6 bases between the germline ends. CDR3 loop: CASSLGVDEQYF. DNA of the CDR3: TGTGCCAGCAGCTTAGGGGTGGACGAGCAGTACTTC.

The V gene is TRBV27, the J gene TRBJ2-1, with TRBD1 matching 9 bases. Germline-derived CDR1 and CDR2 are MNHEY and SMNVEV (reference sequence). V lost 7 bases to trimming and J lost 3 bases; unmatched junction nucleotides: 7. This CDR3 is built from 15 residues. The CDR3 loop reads CASKKRDRDYNEQFF. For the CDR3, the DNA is TGTGCCAGCAAAAAAAGGGACAGGGACTACAATGAGCAGTTCTTC.

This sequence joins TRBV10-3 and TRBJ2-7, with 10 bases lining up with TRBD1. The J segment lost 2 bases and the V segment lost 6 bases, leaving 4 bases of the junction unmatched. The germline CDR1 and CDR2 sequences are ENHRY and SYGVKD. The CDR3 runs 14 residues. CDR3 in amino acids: CAISDRGLPYEQYF. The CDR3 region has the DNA TGTGCCATCAGCGACAGGGGGCTTCCCTACGAGCAGTACTTC.

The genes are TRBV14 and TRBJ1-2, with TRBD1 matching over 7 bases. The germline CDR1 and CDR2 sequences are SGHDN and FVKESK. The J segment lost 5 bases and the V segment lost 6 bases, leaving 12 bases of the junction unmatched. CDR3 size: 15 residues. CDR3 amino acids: CASRPSVRGIYGYTF. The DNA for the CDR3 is TGTGCCAGCAGGCCAAGTGTCAGGGGGATATATGGCTACACCTTC.

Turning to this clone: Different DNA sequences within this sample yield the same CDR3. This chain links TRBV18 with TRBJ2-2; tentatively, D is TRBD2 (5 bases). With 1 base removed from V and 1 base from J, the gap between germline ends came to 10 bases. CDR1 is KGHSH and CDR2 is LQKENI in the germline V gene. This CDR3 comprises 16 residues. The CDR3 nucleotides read TGTGCCAGCTCACCACGAAGAGGGTTGAACACCGGGGAGCTGTTTTTT. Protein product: CASSPRRGLNTGELFF.

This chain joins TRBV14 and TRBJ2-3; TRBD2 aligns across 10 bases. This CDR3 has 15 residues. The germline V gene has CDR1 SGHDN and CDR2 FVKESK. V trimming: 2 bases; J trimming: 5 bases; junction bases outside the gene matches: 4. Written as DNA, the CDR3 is TGTGCCAGCAGCCAAAGGCTAGCGGGGGTAGATACGCAGTATTTT. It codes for CASSQRLAGVDTQYF. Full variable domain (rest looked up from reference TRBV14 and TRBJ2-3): EAGVTQFPSHSVIEKGQTVTLRCDPISGHDNLYWYRRVMGKEIKFLLHFVKESKQDESGMPNNRFLAERTGGTYSTLKVQPAELEDSGVYFCASSQRLAGVDTQYFGPGTRLTVL.

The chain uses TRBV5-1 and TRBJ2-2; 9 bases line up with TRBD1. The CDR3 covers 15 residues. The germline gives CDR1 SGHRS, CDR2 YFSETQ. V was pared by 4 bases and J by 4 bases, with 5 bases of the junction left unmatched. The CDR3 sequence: CASSGRDRATGELFF. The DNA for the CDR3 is TGCGCCAGCAGCGGGAGGGACAGGGCCACCGGGGAGCTGTTTTTT.

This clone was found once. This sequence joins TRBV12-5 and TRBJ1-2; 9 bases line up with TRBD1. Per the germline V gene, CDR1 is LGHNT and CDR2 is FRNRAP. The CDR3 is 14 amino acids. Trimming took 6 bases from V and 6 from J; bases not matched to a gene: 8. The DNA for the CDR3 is TGTGCTAGTGGCCGCTCCGGGACAGGGAATGGCTACACCTTC. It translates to CASGRSGTGNGYTF.